The TCR beta chain described here comes from a study of beta chain features in type 1 diabetes. Study outcomes and limitations: Researchers reported that naive, central memory and Treg TCRB repertoires appeared more similar in patients than in healthy donors.

This CDR3 contains 16 residues. Trimming removed 3 bases at V and 1 base at J, with 14 bases between. Germline-derived CDR1 and CDR2 are SSHAT and FNYEAQ (reference sequence). Every donor had blood drawn once into heparin, approximately 120 mL on average. Details on this clone: Its target is not known.

Sequenced material consisted of expressed TCRB transcripts (all of the isolated RNA was reverse transcribed). Sequencing was performed with immunoSEQ multiplex PCR; in TCRdb, only in-frame clones are kept and a portion is missing. Here the sample spans some 270,000 clones, approximately 8.1% being singletons. The TCR was taken from a woman younger than 35 in good health. Specimen: central memory CD4+ T cells from blood. The J gene is TRBJ2-3, the V gene TRBV7-7; D remains unclear. CDR3 region: CASSFSFGAGTDTQYF. The CDR3 DNA is TGTGCCAGCAGCTTCTCCTTCGGTGCCGGCACAGATACGCAGTATTTT.